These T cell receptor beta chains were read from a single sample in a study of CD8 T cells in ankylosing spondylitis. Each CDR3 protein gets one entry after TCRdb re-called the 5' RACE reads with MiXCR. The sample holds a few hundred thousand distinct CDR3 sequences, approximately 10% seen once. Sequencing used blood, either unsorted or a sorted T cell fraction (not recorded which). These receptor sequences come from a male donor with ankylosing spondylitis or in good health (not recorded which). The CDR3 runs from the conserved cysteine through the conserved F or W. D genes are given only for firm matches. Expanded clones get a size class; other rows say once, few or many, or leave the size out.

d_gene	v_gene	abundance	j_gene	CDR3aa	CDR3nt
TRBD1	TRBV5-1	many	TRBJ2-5	CASSLIGTVRETQYF	TGCGCCAGCAGCCTGATTGGGACAGTCAGGGAGACCCAGTACTTC
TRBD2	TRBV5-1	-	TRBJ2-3	CASSTLAGGLDTQYF	TGCGCCAGCAGCACCCTAGCGGGGGGGCTTGATACGCAGTATTTT
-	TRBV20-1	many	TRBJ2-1	CSLLGKMWAHNEQFF	TGCAGCTTACTAGGAAAAATGTGGGCCCACAATGAGCAGTTCTTC
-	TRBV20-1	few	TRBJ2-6	CSARVPGVGRANVLTF	TGCAGTGCTAGAGTCCCAGGGGTTGGGAGGGCCAACGTCCTGACTTTC
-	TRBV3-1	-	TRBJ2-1	CASSQDLAPPNEQFF	TGTGCCAGCAGCCAAGATTTGGCTCCTCCCAATGAGCAGTTCTTC
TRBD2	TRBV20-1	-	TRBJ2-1	CSARPLAGGLEQFF	TGCAGTGCCCGCCCCCTAGCGGGGGGTCTTGAGCAGTTCTTC
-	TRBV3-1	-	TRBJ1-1	CASSQAVALNTEAFF	TGTGCCAGCAGCCAAGCCGTGGCTCTGAACACTGAAGCTTTCTTT
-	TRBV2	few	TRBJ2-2	CASSVRLPGSANTGELFF	TGTGCCAGCAGTGTACGGCTCCCGGGGAGCGCGAACACCGGGGAGCTGTTTTTT
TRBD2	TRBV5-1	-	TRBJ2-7	CASSFTSGGRRSSYEQYF	TGCGCCAGCAGCTTTACTAGCGGGGGCCGGAGGAGCTCCTACGAGCAGTACTTC
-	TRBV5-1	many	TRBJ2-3	CASSSAGISTDTQYF	TGCGCCAGCAGCTCAGCAGGGATTAGTACAGATACGCAGTATTTT
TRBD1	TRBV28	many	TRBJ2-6	CASSFSGGYGANVLTF	TGTGCCAGCAGTTTTTCAGGGGGCTACGGGGCCAACGTCCTGACTTTC
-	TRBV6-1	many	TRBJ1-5	CASSPTGGGNQPQHF	TGTGCCAGCAGCCCGACAGGTGGGGGCAATCAGCCCCAGCATTTT
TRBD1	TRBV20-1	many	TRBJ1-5	CSARVTGPLSNQPQHF	TGCAGTGCTAGGGTGACAGGGCCTTTAAGCAATCAGCCCCAGCATTTT
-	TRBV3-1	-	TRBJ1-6	CASSRGTEDSPLHF	TGTGCCAGCAGCCGGGGGACGGAGGATTCACCCCTCCACTTT
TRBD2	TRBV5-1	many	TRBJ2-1	CASSGGDETYNEQFF	TGCGCCAGCAGCGGGGGGGACGAGACCTACAATGAGCAGTTCTTC
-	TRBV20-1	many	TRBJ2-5	CSAPQGPETQYF	TGCAGTGCTCCCCAGGGCCCAGAGACCCAGTACTTC
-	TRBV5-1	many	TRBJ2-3	CASSLDSGRNTQYF	TGCGCCAGCAGCTTGGATTCAGGTCGGAATACGCAGTATTTT
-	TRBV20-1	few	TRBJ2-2	CSGSPGNTGELFF	TGCAGTGGGTCGCCGGGGAACACCGGGGAGCTGTTTTTT
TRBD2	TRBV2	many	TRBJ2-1	CASSEYSGVYNEQFF	TGTGCCAGCAGTGAATATAGCGGGGTCTACAATGAGCAGTTCTTC
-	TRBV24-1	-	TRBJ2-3	CAIGGTDTQYF	TGTGCCATCGGAGGTACAGATACGCAGTATTTT
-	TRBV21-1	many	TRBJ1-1	CASSKAAQGNDEAFF	TGTGCCAGCAGCAAAGCGGCCCAGGGGAACGATGAAGCTTTCTTT
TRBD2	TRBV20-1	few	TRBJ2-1	CSAEIIGLAGGSGYNEQFF	TGCAGTGCTGAGATAATCGGGCTAGCGGGGGGGTCCGGCTACAATGAGCAGTTCTTC
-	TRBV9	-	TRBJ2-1	CASSLWDGSYNEQFF	TGTGCCAGCAGCCTCTGGGACGGATCCTACAATGAGCAGTTCTTC
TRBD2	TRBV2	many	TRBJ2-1	CASRNSGGASSYNEQFF	TGTGCCAGCAGGAATAGCGGGGGGGCCTCCTCCTACAATGAGCAGTTCTTC
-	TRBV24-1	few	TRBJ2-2	CATSDFSRGTGELFF	TGTGCCACCAGTGATTTTAGCAGGGGCACCGGGGAGCTGTTTTTT
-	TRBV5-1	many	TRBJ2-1	CATQPGGSAGAYSYNEQFF	TGCGCCACTCAGCCCGGGGGTTCGGCGGGGGCCTACAGCTACAATGAGCAGTTCTTC
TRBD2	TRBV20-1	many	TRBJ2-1	CSARGPPSGAYNEQFF	TGCAGTGCTAGAGGCCCCCCTAGCGGGGCTTACAATGAGCAGTTCTTC
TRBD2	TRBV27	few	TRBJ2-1	CASSLSATSGGSYNEQFF	TGTGCCAGCAGTTTATCGGCCACCAGCGGGGGGTCTTACAATGAGCAGTTCTTC
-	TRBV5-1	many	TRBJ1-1	CASSLAGEAFF	TGCGCCAGCAGCTTAGCAGGGGAAGCTTTCTTT
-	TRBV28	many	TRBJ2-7	CASSAWAYEQYF	TGTGCCAGCAGCGCATGGGCCTACGAGCAGTACTTC
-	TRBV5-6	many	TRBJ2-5	CASSSDLRETQYF	TGTGCCAGCAGCTCGGACCTTAGAGAGACCCAGTACTTC
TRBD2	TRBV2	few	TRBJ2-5	CASNVKRGGPVPQETQYF	TGTGCCAGCAATGTAAAGCGGGGGGGCCCCGTACCGCAAGAGACCCAGTACTTC
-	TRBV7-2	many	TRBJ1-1	CASTPQSSTEAFF	TGTGCCAGCACCCCGCAATCTTCGACTGAAGCTTTCTTT
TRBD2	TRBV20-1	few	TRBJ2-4	CSAKRGDLGAFQYF	TGCAGTGCTAAACGGGGGGACCTTGGTGCTTTTCAGTACTTC
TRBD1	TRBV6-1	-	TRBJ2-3	CASSKNRDRGRDTQYF	TGTGCCAGCAGTAAAAACCGGGACAGGGGGCGTGATACGCAGTATTTT
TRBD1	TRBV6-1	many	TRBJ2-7	CASSPRTGASYEQYF	TGTGCCAGCAGCCCGAGGACAGGCGCTTCCTACGAGCAGTACTTC
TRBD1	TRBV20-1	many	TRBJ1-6	CSASDRVNSPLHF	TGCAGTGCCTCAGACAGGGTGAACTCACCCCTCCACTTT
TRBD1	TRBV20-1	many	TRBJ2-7	CSAAPLTGSTYEQYF	TGCAGTGCTGCCCCCCTGACAGGGTCAACCTACGAGCAGTACTTC
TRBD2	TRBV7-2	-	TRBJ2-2	CASSRGLAGGGTGELFF	TGTGCCAGCAGCCGAGGACTAGCGGGGGGGGGGACCGGGGAGCTGTTTTTT
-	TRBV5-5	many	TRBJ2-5	CASSLQTQETQYF	TGTGCCAGCAGCCTACAGACCCAAGAGACCCAGTACTTC
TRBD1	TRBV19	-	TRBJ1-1	CASSPGTVQNTEAFF	TGTGCCAGTAGTCCCGGGACAGTACAGAACACTGAAGCTTTCTTT
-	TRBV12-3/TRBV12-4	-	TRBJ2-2	CATLEERELFF	TGTGCCACCCTCGAGGAGCGGGAGCTGTTTTTT
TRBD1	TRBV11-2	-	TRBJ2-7	CASSVLPGQDIYEQYF	TGTGCCAGCAGCGTACTTCCAGGACAGGATATCTACGAGCAGTACTTC
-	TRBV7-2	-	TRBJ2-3	CASSSQGTLSTDTQYF	TGTGCCAGCAGCTCCCAGGGGACCCTTAGCACAGATACGCAGTATTTT
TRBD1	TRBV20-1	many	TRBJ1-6	CSAKAGQGRSSNSPLHF	TGCAGTGCTAAGGCCGGACAGGGCCGTTCAAGTAATTCACCCCTCCACTTT
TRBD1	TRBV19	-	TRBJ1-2	CASMDRDYGYTF	TGTGCAAGCATGGACAGGGACTATGGCTACACCTTC
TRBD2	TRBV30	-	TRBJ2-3	CAWSSPGLAGGTDTQYF	TGTGCCTGGAGTTCCCCGGGACTAGCGGGGGGCACAGATACGCAGTATTTT
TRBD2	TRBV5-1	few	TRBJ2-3	CASSFSLAGVGTQYF	TGCGCCAGCAGCTTCTCTCTAGCGGGGGTCGGGACGCAGTATTTT
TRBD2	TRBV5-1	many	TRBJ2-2	CASSLIGLADTGELFF	TGCGCCAGCAGCTTGATTGGACTAGCCGACACCGGGGAGCTGTTTTTT
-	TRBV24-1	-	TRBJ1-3	CATQPGGSGNTIYF	TGTGCCACCCAACCCGGGGGGTCTGGAAACACCATATATTTT
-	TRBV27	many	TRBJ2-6	CASSLWGGGANVLTF	TGTGCCAGCAGTTTATGGGGAGGTGGGGCCAACGTCCTGACTTTC
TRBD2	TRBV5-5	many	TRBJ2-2	CASSRTSNTGELFF	TGTGCCAGCAGCCGGACTAGCAACACCGGGGAGCTGTTTTTT